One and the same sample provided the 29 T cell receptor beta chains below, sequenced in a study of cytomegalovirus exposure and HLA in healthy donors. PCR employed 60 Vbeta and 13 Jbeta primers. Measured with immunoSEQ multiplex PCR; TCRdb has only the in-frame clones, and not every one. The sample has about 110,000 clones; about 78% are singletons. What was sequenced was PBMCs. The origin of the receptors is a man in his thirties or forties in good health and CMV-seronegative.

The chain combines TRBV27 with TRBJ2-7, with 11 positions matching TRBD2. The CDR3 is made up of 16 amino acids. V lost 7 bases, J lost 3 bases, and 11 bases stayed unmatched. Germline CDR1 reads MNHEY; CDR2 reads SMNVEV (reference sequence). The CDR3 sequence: CASTTSGKWGFYEQYF. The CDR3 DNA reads TGTGCCAGCACGACTAGCGGGAAATGGGGTTTCTACGAGCAGTACTTC.

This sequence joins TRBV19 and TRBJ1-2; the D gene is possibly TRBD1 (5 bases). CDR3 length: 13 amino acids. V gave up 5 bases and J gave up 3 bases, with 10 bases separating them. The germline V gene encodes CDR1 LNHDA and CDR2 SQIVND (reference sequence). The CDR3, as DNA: TGTGCCAGTAGTCCAGGGTCAGACTATGGCTACACCTTC. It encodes CASSPGSDYGYTF.

As DNA, the CDR3 is TGTGCCAGCTCACCACCGGACAGGAAGATAATGAACACTGAAGCTTTCTTT. It yields the protein CASSPPDRKIMNTEAFF. The chain carries TRBV18 and TRBJ1-1, with 7 nucleotides matching TRBD1. Germline V gene lookup returns CDR1 KGHSH and CDR2 LQKENI. This CDR3 region has 17 residues. With V trimmed by 0 bases and J by 0 bases, 7 bases remained unmatched.

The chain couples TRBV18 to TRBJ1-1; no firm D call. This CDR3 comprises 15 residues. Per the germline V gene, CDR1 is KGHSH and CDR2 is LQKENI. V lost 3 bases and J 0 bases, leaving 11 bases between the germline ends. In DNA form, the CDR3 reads TGTGCCAGCTCACCTCTTGACTCAATGAACACTGAAGCTTTCTTT. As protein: CASSPLDSMNTEAFF. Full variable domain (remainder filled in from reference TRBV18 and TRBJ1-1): NAGVMQNPRHLVRRRGQEARLRCSPMKGHSHVYWYRQLPEEGLKFMVYLQKENIIDESGMPKERFSAEFPKEGPSILRIQQVVRGDSAAYFCASSPLDSMNTEAFFGQGTRLTVV.

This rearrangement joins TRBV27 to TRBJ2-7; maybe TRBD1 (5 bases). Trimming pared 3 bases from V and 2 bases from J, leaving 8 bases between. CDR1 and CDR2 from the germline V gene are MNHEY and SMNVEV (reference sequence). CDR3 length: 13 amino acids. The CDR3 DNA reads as TGTGCCAGCAGTTTTCAGGGCCCCTACGAGCAGTACTTC. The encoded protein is CASSFQGPYEQYF.

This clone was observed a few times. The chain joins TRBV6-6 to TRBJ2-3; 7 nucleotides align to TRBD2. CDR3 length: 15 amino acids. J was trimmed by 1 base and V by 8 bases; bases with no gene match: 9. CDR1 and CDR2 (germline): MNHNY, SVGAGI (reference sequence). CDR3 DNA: TGTGCCAGCCGAGATGGCCTAGCGGGCACAGATACGCAGTATTTT. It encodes CASRDGLAGTDTQYF.

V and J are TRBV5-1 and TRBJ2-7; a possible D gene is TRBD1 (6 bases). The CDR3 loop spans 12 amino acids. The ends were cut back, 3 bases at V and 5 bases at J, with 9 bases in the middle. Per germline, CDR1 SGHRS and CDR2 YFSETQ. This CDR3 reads CASSSGQDEQYF. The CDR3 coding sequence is TGCGCCAGCAGCTCGGGACAAGACGAGCAGTACTTC.

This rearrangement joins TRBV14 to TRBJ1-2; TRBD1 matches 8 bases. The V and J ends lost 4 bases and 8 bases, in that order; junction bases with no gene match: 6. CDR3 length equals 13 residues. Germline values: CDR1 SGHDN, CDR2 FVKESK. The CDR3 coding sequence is TGTGCCAGCAGCCCCCAGGACAGGGCCGGCTACACCTTC. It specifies CASSPQDRAGYTF. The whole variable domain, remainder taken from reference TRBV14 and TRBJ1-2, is EAGVTQFPSHSVIEKGQTVTLRCDPISGHDNLYWYRRVMGKEIKFLLHFVKESKQDESGMPNNRFLAERTGGTYSTLKVQPAELEDSGVYFCASSPQDRAGYTFGSGTRLTVV.

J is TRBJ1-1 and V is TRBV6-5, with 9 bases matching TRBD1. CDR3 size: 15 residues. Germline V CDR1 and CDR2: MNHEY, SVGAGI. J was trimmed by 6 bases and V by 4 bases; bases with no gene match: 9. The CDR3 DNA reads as TGTGCCAGCAGTTCCCCAGGGACAGGGACCCCTGAAGCTTTCTTT. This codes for CASSSPGTGTPEAFF.

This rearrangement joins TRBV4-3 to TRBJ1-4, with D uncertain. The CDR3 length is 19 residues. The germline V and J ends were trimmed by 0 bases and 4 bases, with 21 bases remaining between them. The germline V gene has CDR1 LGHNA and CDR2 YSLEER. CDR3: CASSQEGGPGGVGNEKLFF. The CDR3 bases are TGCGCCAGCAGCCAAGAGGGAGGGCCCGGCGGCGTTGGTAATGAAAAACTGTTTTTT.

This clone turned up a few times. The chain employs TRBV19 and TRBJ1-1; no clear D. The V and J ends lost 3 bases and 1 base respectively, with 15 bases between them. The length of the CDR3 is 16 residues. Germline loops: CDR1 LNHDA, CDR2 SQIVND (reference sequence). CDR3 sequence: CASSIGSKNPNTEAFF. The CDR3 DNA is TGTGCCAGTAGTATTGGCAGTAAGAATCCGAACACTGAAGCTTTCTTT.

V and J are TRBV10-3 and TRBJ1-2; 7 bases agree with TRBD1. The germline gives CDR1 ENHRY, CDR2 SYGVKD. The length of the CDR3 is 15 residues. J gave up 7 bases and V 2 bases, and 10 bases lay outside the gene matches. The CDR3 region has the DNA TGTGCCATCAGTGAGCATGGACAGGAATTCCCTGGCTACACCTTC. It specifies CAISEHGQEFPGYTF.

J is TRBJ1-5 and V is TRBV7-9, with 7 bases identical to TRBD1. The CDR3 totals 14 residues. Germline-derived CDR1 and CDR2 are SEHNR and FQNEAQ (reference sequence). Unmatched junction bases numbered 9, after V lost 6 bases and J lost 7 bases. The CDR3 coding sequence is TGTGCCAGCAGATCGGACAGGACCGGGCAGCCCCAGCATTTT. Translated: CASRSDRTGQPQHF.

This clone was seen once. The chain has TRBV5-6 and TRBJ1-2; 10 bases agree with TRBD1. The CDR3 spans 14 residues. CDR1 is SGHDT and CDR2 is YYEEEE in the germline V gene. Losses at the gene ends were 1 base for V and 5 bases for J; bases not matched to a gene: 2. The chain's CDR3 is CASSLRDRGYGYTF. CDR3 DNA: TGTGCCAGCAGCTTGAGGGACAGGGGATATGGCTACACCTTC.

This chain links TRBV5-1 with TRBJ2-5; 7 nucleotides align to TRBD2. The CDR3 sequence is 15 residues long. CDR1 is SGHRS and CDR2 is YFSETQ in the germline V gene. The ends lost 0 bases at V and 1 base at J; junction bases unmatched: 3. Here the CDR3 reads CASSLGGGAQETQYF. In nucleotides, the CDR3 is TGCGCCAGCAGCTTGGGGGGAGGGGCCCAAGAGACCCAGTACTTC.

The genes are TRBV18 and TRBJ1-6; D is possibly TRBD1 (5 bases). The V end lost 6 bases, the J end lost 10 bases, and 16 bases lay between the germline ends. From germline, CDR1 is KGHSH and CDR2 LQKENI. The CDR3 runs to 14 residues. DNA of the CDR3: TGTGCCAGCTCCGTGACAGAACCGAGGTCACCCCTCCACTTT. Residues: CASSVTEPRSPLHF.

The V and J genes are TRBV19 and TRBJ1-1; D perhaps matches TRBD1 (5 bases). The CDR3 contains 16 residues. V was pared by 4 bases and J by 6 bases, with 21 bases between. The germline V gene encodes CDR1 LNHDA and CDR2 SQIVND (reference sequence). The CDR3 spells CASSTPLGGSSAEAFF. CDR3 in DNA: TGTGCCAGTAGTACGCCGCTGGGGGGTAGTAGCGCTGAAGCTTTCTTT.

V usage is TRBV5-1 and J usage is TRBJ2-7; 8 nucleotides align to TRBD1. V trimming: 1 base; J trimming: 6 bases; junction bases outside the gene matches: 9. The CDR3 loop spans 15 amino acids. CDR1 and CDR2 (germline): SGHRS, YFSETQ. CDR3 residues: CASSLRGQAIFEQYF. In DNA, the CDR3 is TGCGCCAGCAGCTTGCGGGGACAGGCGATATTCGAGCAGTACTTC.

The CDR3 DNA follows: TGCAGCGTTTTTCTCCAGGGCTCTCTCCATGAGCAGTTCTTC. Translating gives CSVFLQGSLHEQFF. The genes are TRBV29-1 and TRBJ2-1; possibly TRBD1 for D (5 bases). The germline V gene encodes CDR1 SQVTM and CDR2 ANQGSEA. The CDR3 has 14 amino acids. Trimming took off 5 bases at V and 8 bases at J, with 19 bases between the two ends.

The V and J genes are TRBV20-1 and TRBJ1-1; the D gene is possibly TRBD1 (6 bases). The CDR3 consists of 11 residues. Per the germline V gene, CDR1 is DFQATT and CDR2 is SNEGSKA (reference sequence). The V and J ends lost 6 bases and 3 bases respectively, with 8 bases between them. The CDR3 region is CSATGHTEAFF. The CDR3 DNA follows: TGCAGTGCAACAGGGCACACTGAAGCTTTCTTT.

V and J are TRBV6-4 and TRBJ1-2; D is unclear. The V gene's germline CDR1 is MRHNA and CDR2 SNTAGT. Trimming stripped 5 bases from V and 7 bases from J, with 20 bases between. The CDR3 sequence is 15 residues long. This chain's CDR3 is CASSIHPALRFGYTF. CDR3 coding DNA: TGTGCCAGCAGTATCCACCCAGCCCTGAGGTTTGGCTACACCTTC.

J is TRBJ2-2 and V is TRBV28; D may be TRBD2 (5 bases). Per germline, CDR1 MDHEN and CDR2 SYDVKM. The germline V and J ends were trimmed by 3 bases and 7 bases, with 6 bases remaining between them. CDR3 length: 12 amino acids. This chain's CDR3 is CASSLGSGELFF. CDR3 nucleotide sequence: TGTGCCAGCAGTTTGGGGAGCGGGGAGCTGTTTTTT.

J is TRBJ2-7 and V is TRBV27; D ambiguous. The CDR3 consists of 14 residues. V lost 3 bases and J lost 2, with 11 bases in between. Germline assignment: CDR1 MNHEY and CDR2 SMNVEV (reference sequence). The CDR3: CASSFPDKPYEQYF. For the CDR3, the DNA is TGTGCCAGCAGTTTTCCCGACAAGCCCTACGAGCAGTACTTC.

As DNA, the CDR3 is TGTGCCATCAGTGAGAGCGGAAGCAAAGCGAGCTCCTACAATGAGCAGTTCTTC. Protein: CAISESGSKASSYNEQFF. The chain employs TRBV10-3 and TRBJ2-1; D is possibly TRBD2 (5 bases). V was cut by 2 bases and J by 0 bases, with 17 bases left in between. This CDR3 region has 18 residues. Germline CDR1 is ENHRY and CDR2 is SYGVKD.

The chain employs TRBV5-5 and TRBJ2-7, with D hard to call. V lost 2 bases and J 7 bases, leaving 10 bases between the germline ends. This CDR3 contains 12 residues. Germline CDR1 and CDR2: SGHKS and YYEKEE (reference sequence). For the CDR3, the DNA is TGTGCCAGCAGCTTAGGTGAGAGGGAGCAGTACTTC. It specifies CASSLGEREQYF.

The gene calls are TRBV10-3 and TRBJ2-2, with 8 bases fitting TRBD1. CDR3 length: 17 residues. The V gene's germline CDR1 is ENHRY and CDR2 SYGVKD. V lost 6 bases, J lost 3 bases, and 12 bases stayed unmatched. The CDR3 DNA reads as TGTGCCATCAGCCCCCGACAGGGGACAATTTACACCGGGGAGCTGTTTTTT. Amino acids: CAISPRQGTIYTGELFF.

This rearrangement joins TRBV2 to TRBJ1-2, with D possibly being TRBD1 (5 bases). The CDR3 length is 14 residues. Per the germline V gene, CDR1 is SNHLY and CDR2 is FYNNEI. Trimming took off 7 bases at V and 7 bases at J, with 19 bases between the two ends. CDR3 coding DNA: TGTGCCAGCACGGGCCGGGACTACTTCCTTGGCTACACCTTC. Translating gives CASTGRDYFLGYTF.

The CDR3 DNA is TGTGCCAGCTCCCGAAAGATCCGGGGAGAGACCCAGTACTTC. It translates to CASSRKIRGETQYF. The rearrangement links TRBV13 to TRBJ2-5; D perhaps matches TRBD2 (5 bases). The V end was cut by 8 bases, the J end by 4 bases, with 17 bases between. This CDR3 comprises 14 residues. The germline gives CDR1 PRHDT, CDR2 FYEKMQ (reference sequence). The full variable domain, its missing parts supplied by reference TRBV13 and TRBJ2-5, is AAGVIQSPRHLIKEKRETATLKCYPIPRHDTVYWYQQGPGQDPQFLISFYEKMQSDKGSIPDRFSAQQFSDYHSELNMSSLELGDSALYFCASSRKIRGETQYFGPGTRLLVL.

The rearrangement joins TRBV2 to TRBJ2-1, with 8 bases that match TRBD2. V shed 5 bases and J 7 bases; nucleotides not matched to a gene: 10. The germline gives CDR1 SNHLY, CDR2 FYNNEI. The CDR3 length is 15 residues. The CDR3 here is CASSLPGLGGNEQFF. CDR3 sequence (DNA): TGTGCCAGCAGTTTACCGGGACTAGGAGGAAATGAGCAGTTCTTC. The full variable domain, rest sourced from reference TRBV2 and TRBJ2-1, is EPEVTQTPSHQVTQMGQEVILRCVPISNHLYFYWYRQILGQKVEFLVSFYNNEISEKSEIFDDQFSVERPDGSNFTLKIRSTKLEDSAMYFCASSLPGLGGNEQFFGPGTRLTVL.